This T cell receptor (beta chain) stems from a study of T cells in Graves' hyperthyroidism and ophthalmopathy. Uncontrolled infection, other autoimmune disease, pregnancy or lactation barred patients from enrollment. The germline V gene encodes CDR1 SGHTA and CDR2 FQGNSA. The CDR3 runs 15 residues. V dropped 1 base and J dropped 6 bases, with 13 bases sitting between them. Amplification targeted TCR beta CDR3 regions from RNA transcripts. TCR CDR3 underwent first-round RT-PCR with the HTBI primer set. TCRdb ran MiXCR on the multiplex PCR reads and lists one entry per CDR3 protein. Of about 400,000 distinct CDR3 sequences in the sample, roughly 15% were seen once.

V usage is TRBV7-2 and J usage is TRBJ1-5, with D tentatively TRBD1 (5 bases). The sample taken for sequencing was blood. This receptor was obtained from a woman aged 55-69 years with Graves' ophthalmopathy. CDR3 sequence: CASSLDGGGVQPQHF. The CDR3 DNA reads TGTGCCAGCAGCTTAGATGGAGGAGGGGTTCAGCCCCAGCATTTT.